The TCR beta chain described here comes from a study of cytomegalovirus exposure and HLA in healthy donors. Study-wide context: Later, an analysis reported that the 130 or so validation repertoires had used the same platform as the approximately 720 first-cohort repertoires.

The V end was cut by 4 bases, the J end by 7 bases, with 10 bases between. Germline V gives CDR1 MNHEY, CDR2 SMNVEV (reference sequence). This CDR3 has 13 residues. Generated by immunoSEQ multiplex PCR, the TCRdb table keeps only in-frame clones and is missing some. The repertoire has about 330,000 clones, approximately 90% of them found once; the top ten carry 0.84%. Among the 110 or so subjects of the validation cohort, separate from the approximately 700-subject first cohort, were the donors. Study-wide results and limits: Cytomegalovirus-associated status was assigned to about 170 TCR beta chains. Both high specificity and high sensitivity reportedly marked the classifier's diagnosis of cytomegalovirus status.

About this clone itself: What it recognizes is unknown.

The sequence came from a woman aged 18-30 years in good health and CMV-seronegative. Sequences were obtained from PBMCs. The chain uses TRBV27 and TRBJ1-4; D is ambiguous. The CDR3 sequence: CASSSRGSEKLFF. CDR3 sequence (DNA): TGTGCCAGCAGTTCACGAGGGTCTGAAAAACTGTTTTTT. The variable domain in full, completed from reference TRBV27 and TRBJ1-4, reads EAQVTQNPRYLITVTGKKLTVTCSQNMNHEYMSWYRQDPGLGLRQIYYSMNVEVTDKGDVPEGYKVSRKEKRNFPLILESPSPNQTSLYFCASSSRGSEKLFFGSGTQLSVL.